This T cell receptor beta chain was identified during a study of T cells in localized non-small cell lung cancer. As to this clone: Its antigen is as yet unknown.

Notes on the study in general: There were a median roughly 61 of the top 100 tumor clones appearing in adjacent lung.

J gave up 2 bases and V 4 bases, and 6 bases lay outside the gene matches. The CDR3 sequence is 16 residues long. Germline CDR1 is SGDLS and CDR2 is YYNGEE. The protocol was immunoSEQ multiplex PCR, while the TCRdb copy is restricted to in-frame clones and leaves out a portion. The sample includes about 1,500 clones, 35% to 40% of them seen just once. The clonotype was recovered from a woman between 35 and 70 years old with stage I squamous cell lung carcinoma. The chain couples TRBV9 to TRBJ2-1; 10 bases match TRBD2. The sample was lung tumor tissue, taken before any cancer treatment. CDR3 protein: CASSLLAGLAYNEQFF. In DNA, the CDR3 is TGTGCCAGCAGCCTACTAGCGGGGCTCGCCTACAATGAGCAGTTCTTC. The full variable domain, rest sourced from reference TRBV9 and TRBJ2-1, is DSGVTQTPKHLITATGQRVTLRCSPRSGDLSVYWYQQSLDQGLQFLIQYYNGEERAKGNILERFSAQQFPDLHSELNLSSLELGDSALYFCASSLLAGLAYNEQFFGPGTRLTVL.